These 26 T cell receptor beta chains were all obtained from the same sample, sequenced in a study of blood T cell repertoires in COVID-19. TCRdb keeps only in-frame clones here, not all; method: immunoSEQ multiplex PCR. The sample shows some 260,000 clones, 85% to 90% of them seen only once. The sample comprised PBMCs or T cells enriched from blood (not recorded which). Receptor source: a man aged 35-49 years who had recovered from COVID-19.

The rearrangement uses TRBV6-4 and TRBJ1-5; D perhaps matches TRBD1 (5 bases). V was shortened by 10 bases and J by 7 bases, with 26 bases between the two germline ends. The CDR3 has 16 residues. Per the germline V gene, CDR1 is MRHNA and CDR2 is SNTAGT. The CDR3 spells CAISGIPREVRQPQHF. CDR3 DNA sequence: TGTGCCATCTCTGGGATTCCCAGGGAGGTACGACAGCCCCAGCATTTT.

The table lists this clone with a count of one. The V gene is TRBV10-3, the J gene TRBJ2-2; the match to TRBD2 covers 10 bases. Losses at the gene ends were 0 bases for V and 6 bases for J; bases not matched to a gene: 4. The germline CDR1 and CDR2 sequences are ENHRY and SYGVKD. This CDR3 region has 16 residues. CDR3 region: CAISESLAGGSGELFF. Written as DNA, the CDR3 is TGTGCCATCAGTGAGTCGTTAGCGGGGGGCTCCGGGGAGCTGTTTTTT.

This chain joins TRBV10-3 and TRBJ1-2; tentative D call: TRBD1 (5 bases). The CDR3 runs 13 residues. From germline, CDR1 is ENHRY and CDR2 SYGVKD. Trimming took off 3 bases at V and 6 bases at J, with 11 bases between the two ends. The CDR3 region has the DNA TGTGCCATCAGTGAAAAGGGGCTGGATGGCTACACCTTC. Translating gives CAISEKGLDGYTF.

The chain combines TRBV7-2 with TRBJ2-7, with 7 positions matching TRBD2. The germline V gene encodes CDR1 SGHTA and CDR2 FQGNSA. The junction had 14 bases not matched to a gene; V was cut back by 3 bases and J by 12 bases. The CDR3 is made up of 14 amino acids. CDR3: CASSFKAAGAFSYF. The DNA for the CDR3 is TGTGCCAGCAGCTTTAAGGCGGCGGGAGCCTTTTCGTACTTC.

This rearrangement joins TRBV5-1 to TRBJ2-1; 10 bases line up with TRBD2. Trimming took 4 bases from V and 4 from J; bases not matched to a gene: 11. This CDR3 has 17 amino acids. Germline V gene lookup returns CDR1 SGHRS and CDR2 YFSETQ. CDR3 protein: CASSPASGGSYYNEQFF. The DNA of the CDR3 is TGCGCCAGCAGCCCAGCTAGCGGGGGTTCATATTACAATGAGCAGTTCTTC.

This chain links TRBV7-2 with TRBJ2-6, with D perhaps matching TRBD2 (5 bases). V was trimmed by 3 bases and J by 1 base, leaving 7 bases between them. Per the germline V gene, CDR1 is SGHTA and CDR2 is FQGNSA. This CDR3 contains 15 residues. The CDR3 DNA is TGTGCCAGCAGCTTGAGGGATTCTGGGGCCAACGTCCTGACTTTC. It codes for CASSLRDSGANVLTF.

This chain connects TRBV14 to TRBJ2-1; 7 bases are a match to TRBD1. Germline V gene lookup returns CDR1 SGHDN and CDR2 FVKESK. After removal of 5 bases from V and 0 bases from J, the junction contained 1 base not matched to a gene. The CDR3 spans 14 residues. The CDR3 region is CASSWDSSYNEQFF. The DNA for the CDR3 is TGTGCCAGCAGCTGGGACAGCTCCTACAATGAGCAGTTCTTC.

V is TRBV2 and J is TRBJ2-3; 13 bases are shared with TRBD2. With V trimmed by 6 bases and J by 3 bases, 3 bases remained unmatched. The CDR3 is 15 amino acids. CDR1 SNHLY and CDR2 FYNNEI come from the germline V gene. CDR3 sequence (DNA): TGTGCCAGCAGCGGGGGACTAGCGGGGACAGATACGCAGTATTTT. This sequence encodes CASSGGLAGTDTQYF.

V usage is TRBV30 and J usage is TRBJ1-5, with TRBD1 matching over 8 bases. Germline V gene sequence: CDR1 GTSNPN, CDR2 SVGIG (reference sequence). J lost 2 bases, V lost 4 bases, and 1 base had no gene match. The CDR3 extends over 13 amino acids. CDR3 sequence (DNA): TGTGCCTGGAAGACAGGGGGCAATCAGCCCCAGCATTTT. Translation gives CAWKTGGNQPQHF.

V is TRBV11-2 and J is TRBJ2-5, with TRBD2 matching 7 bases. The CDR3 loop spans 15 amino acids. CDR1 is SGHAT and CDR2 is FQNNGV in the germline V gene. V lost 0 bases to trimming and J lost 4 bases; unmatched junction nucleotides: 5. The chain's CDR3 is CASSLEGGVGETQYF. The DNA for the CDR3 is TGTGCCAGCAGCTTAGAGGGAGGGGTGGGAGAGACCCAGTACTTC.

The chain has TRBV27 and TRBJ2-1; possible D gene TRBD2, 6 bases. Germline loops: CDR1 MNHEY, CDR2 SMNVEV (reference sequence). The CDR3 runs 13 residues. Trimming pared 6 bases from V and 4 bases from J, leaving 10 bases between. CDR3 in DNA: TGTGCCAGCAGGGAGAGCGGGTACAATGAGCAGTTCTTC. Its translation is CASRESGYNEQFF.

This clone showed up just once. The chain has TRBV4-3 and TRBJ2-7, with D hard to call. With 1 base removed from V and 5 bases from J, the gap between germline ends came to 15 bases. This CDR3 has 15 amino acids. Germline CDR1 LGHNA, CDR2 YSLEER. The CDR3 region has the DNA TGCGCCAGCAGCCAAGGCACCCCCTGGCAGAACGAGCAGTACTTC. It translates to CASSQGTPWQNEQYF.

A remark on this clone: The same CDR3 can be traced to other DNA sequences in this sample. V and J are TRBV28 and TRBJ2-5; D is undetermined. V dropped 4 bases and J dropped 3 bases, with 3 bases sitting between them. The CDR3 length is 11 residues. The germline gives CDR1 MDHEN, CDR2 SYDVKM. The DNA of the CDR3 is TGTGCCAGCAGTTCGGAAGAGACCCAGTACTTC. Encoded protein: CASSSEETQYF.

The rearrangement joins TRBV11-2 to TRBJ1-2; possibly TRBD1 for D (6 bases). Trimming pared 1 base from V and 3 bases from J, leaving 12 bases between. The germline gives CDR1 SGHAT, CDR2 FQNNGV. The CDR3 totals 15 residues. Here the CDR3 reads CASSLVGRGDYGYTF. Written as DNA, the CDR3 is TGTGCCAGCAGCTTAGTCGGCAGGGGAGACTATGGCTACACCTTC. The variable domain in full, with the rest retrieved from reference TRBV11-2 and TRBJ1-2, is EAGVAQSPRYKIIEKRQSVAFWCNPISGHATLYWYQQILGQGPKLLIQFQNNGVVDDSQLPKDRFSAERLKGVDSTLKIQPAKLEDSAVYLCASSLVGRGDYGYTFGSGTRLTVV.

V gene TRBV30 combines with J gene TRBJ2-7; 12 nucleotides align to TRBD2. The junction had 6 bases not matched to a gene; V was cut back by 1 base and J by 5 bases. Per the germline V gene, CDR1 is GTSNPN and CDR2 is SVGIG (reference sequence). The CDR3 has 15 residues. The CDR3, as DNA: TGTGCCTGGAGTGACCCGACTAGCGGGAGCCACGAGCAGTACTTC. The encoded protein is CAWSDPTSGSHEQYF.

The J gene is TRBJ2-7, the V gene TRBV19, with a possible D match to TRBD1 (6 bases). The V gene lost 3 bases and the J gene lost 5 bases, with 17 bases spanning the gap. CDR1 and CDR2 (germline): LNHDA, SQIVND (reference sequence). The CDR3 is 15 residues long. The CDR3 nucleotides read TGTGCCAGTAGTATTTCTCGCACAGGGAACCACGAGCAGTACTTC. Translating it yields CASSISRTGNHEQYF.

The chain uses TRBV7-8 and TRBJ1-5; 7 positions match TRBD1. V lost 7 bases, J lost 2 bases, and 11 bases stayed unmatched. The length of the CDR3 is 16 residues. Germline V gene data show CDR1 as SGHVS and CDR2 as FQNEAQ. CDR3 sequence reads: CASIFSDRVCNQPQHF. The CDR3, as DNA: TGTGCCAGCATCTTTTCCGACAGGGTGTGCAATCAGCCCCAGCATTTT.

J is TRBJ1-2 and V is TRBV18; possibly TRBD1 for D (6 bases). Germline V gene lookup returns CDR1 KGHSH and CDR2 LQKENI. Trimming took off 3 bases at V and 6 bases at J, with 14 bases between the two ends. This CDR3 has 14 residues. CDR3 nucleotide sequence: TGTGCCAGCTCACCTACGACAGGACTGAATGGCTACACCTTC. It translates to CASSPTTGLNGYTF.

The V and J genes are TRBV7-9 and TRBJ2-3; no firm D call. This CDR3 has 11 residues. V was trimmed by 4 bases and J by 4 bases, leaving 3 bases between them. Germline CDR1 reads SEHNR; CDR2 reads FQNEAQ (reference sequence). In DNA form, the CDR3 reads TGTGCCAGCAGCTCATCAGATACGCAGTATTTT. Amino acids: CASSSSDTQYF. The variable domain in full, completed from reference TRBV7-9 and TRBJ2-3, reads DTGVSQNPRHKITKRGQNVTFRCDPISEHNRLYWYRQTLGQGPEFLTYFQNEAQLEKSRLLSDRFSAERPKGSFSTLEIQRTEQGDSAMYLCASSSSDTQYFGPGTRLTVL.

This chain links TRBV19 with TRBJ1-2; 7 positions match TRBD1. The CDR3 is 15 amino acids. Germline values: CDR1 LNHDA, CDR2 SQIVND (reference sequence). J gave up 6 bases and V 8 bases, and 15 bases lay outside the gene matches. The CDR3 protein is CASDSGYNRGNGYTF. CDR3 nucleotide sequence: TGTGCCAGTGATTCCGGCTACAACAGGGGCAATGGCTACACCTTC.

The chain uses TRBV11-1 and TRBJ1-1; TRBD1 aligns across 7 bases. Germline CDR1 SGHAT, CDR2 FQDESV (reference sequence). This CDR3 has 13 residues. J gave up 3 bases and V 5 bases, and 3 bases lay outside the gene matches. Here the CDR3 reads CASSITGDTEAFF. CDR3 DNA: TGTGCCAGCAGCATCACAGGGGACACTGAAGCTTTCTTT. Full variable domain (rest looked up from reference TRBV11-1 and TRBJ1-1): EAEVAQSPRYKITEKSQAVAFWCDPISGHATLYWYRQILGQGPELLVQFQDESVVDDSQLPKDRFSAERLKGVDSTLKIQPAELGDSAMYLCASSITGDTEAFFGQGTRLTVV.

The chain combines TRBV28 with TRBJ1-4; the D gene is possibly TRBD1 (5 bases). CDR1 is MDHEN and CDR2 is SYDVKM in the germline V gene. The CDR3 has 13 amino acids. V lost 3 bases and J lost 10, with 12 bases in between. The CDR3 sequence is CASSLSGVGKLFF. CDR3 DNA sequence: TGTGCCAGCAGTTTGTCGGGGGTCGGAAAACTGTTTTTT.

The chain carries TRBV5-1 and TRBJ2-1, with D unresolved. Trimming cost V 5 bases and J 6 bases, with 9 bases left between them. Germline-derived CDR1 and CDR2 are SGHRS and YFSETQ. The CDR3 totals 12 residues. For the CDR3, the DNA is TGCGCCAGCAGGCTGAGCACCAATGAGCAGTTCTTC. It codes for CASRLSTNEQFF.

The genes are TRBV27 and TRBJ1-1; tentative D call: TRBD1 (5 bases). Trimming cost V 5 bases and J 4 bases, with 8 bases left between them. The CDR3 extends over 12 amino acids. Per germline, CDR1 MNHEY and CDR2 SMNVEV (reference sequence). CDR3: CASSNRGTEAFF. CDR3 DNA: TGTGCCAGCAGTAATAGGGGCACTGAAGCTTTCTTT.

Only one count was recorded for this clone. This chain joins TRBV6-5 and TRBJ2-7, with a possible D match to TRBD1 (6 bases). The CDR3 loop spans 14 amino acids. Trimming left V 6 bases short and J 3 bases short, with 15 bases between. Germline V gene lookup returns CDR1 MNHEY and CDR2 SVGAGI. The CDR3 DNA is TGTGCCAGCAGGATGGGACACCTTGGCTACGAGCAGTACTTC. This gives the protein CASRMGHLGYEQYF.

This sequence joins TRBV9 and TRBJ2-5; weak D call: TRBD2 (7 bases). This CDR3 is 14 amino acids long. Germline V gives CDR1 SGDLS, CDR2 YYNGEE. V lost 0 bases, J lost 4 bases, and 10 bases lay in between. CDR3 loop: CASSVEGGVETQYF. CDR3 DNA sequence: TGTGCCAGCAGCGTAGAGGGGGGGGTAGAGACCCAGTACTTC.